A single TCR beta chain is shown here with its context. CDR1 and CDR2 from the germline V gene are SGDLS and YYNGEE. This CDR3 spans 13 amino acids. V gave up 4 bases and J gave up 9 bases, with 14 bases separating them. While infection was still active, Seattle patients were enrolled and then followed longitudinally. The data are from a study of blood T cell repertoires in COVID-19. Looking at the study overall: Samples taken during acute and convalescent COVID-19 were collected in the United States, Italy and Spain. In each case, the material was cDNA or gDNA derived from T cells, B-cell-depleted T cells, or PBMCs.

The authors' processing: Amplification of reference gene primers was used by the study to estimate nucleated cell counts. Profiling relied on immunoSEQ multiplex PCR, and the TCRdb table lists in-frame clones only, not all of them. V, J and clone size are taken as reported in that table, and D and trimming were inferred from the DNA itself. The repertoire holds about 80,000 clones, with around 85% as singletons. This TCR was recovered from a man aged 50 or older with COVID-19, enrolled during active disease. The rearrangement uses TRBV9 and TRBJ2-1; D gene ambiguous. Sequencing was performed on peripheral blood. CDR3 amino acids: CASSSSIHSEQFF. The CDR3 DNA follows: TGTGCCAGCAGCTCCTCGATCCACAGTGAGCAGTTCTTC.